The 24 T cell receptor beta chains listed next were all sequenced from one sample in a study of T-cell memory formation after mild COVID-19. TCRdb re-called the 5' RACE reads with MiXCR, one entry per CDR3 protein. Of more than 450,000 distinct CDR3 sequences listed, around 17% were seen once; the top ten hold 12%. The sequencing input was PBMCs or a T cell subset sorted from them (not recorded which). The receptors stem from an adult woman who had mild COVID-19 (a few samples of this study predate the infection). Cell type and time point are not known.

The chain combines TRBV5-5 with TRBJ1-2; 9 nucleotides line up with TRBD1. V gave up 0 bases and J gave up 5 bases; unmatched junction bases: 2. The CDR3 consists of 14 residues. CDR1 and CDR2 from the germline V gene are SGHKS and YYEKEE (reference sequence). In nucleotides, the CDR3 is TGTGCCAGCAGCTTGGCACAGGGGGCTTATGGCTACACCTTC. Encoded protein: CASSLAQGAYGYTF.

This clonotype has at least ten counts. The CDR3 DNA follows: TGCGCCAGCAGCTTGCCAGGGAGCTCCTACGAGCAGTACTTC. As protein: CASSLPGSSYEQYF. The V call is TRBV5-1, the J call TRBJ2-7, with D perhaps TRBD1 or TRBD2 (5 bases each). Trimming took off 1 base at V and 0 bases at J, with 8 bases between the two ends. The germline V gene encodes CDR1 SGHRS and CDR2 YFSETQ. This CDR3 has 14 residues.

This clonotype was detected once. The rearrangement links TRBV29-1 to TRBJ2-5, with TRBD1 matching over 11 bases. The CDR3 extends over 14 amino acids. After removal of 6 bases from V and 5 bases from J, the junction contained 8 bases not matched to a gene. Germline CDR1 is SQVTM and CDR2 is ANQGSEA. CDR3 region: CSVADRGRGETQYF. The CDR3 bases are TGCAGCGTGGCGGACAGGGGGCGAGGGGAGACCCAGTACTTC.

This clonotype turned up a few times. The rearrangement joins TRBV5-1 to TRBJ2-7; D is possibly TRBD1 or TRBD2 (6 bases each). The germline V gene has CDR1 SGHRS and CDR2 YFSETQ. The CDR3 has 14 residues. Trimming left V 0 bases short and J 6 bases short, with 13 bases between. The CDR3 coding sequence is TGCGCCAGCAGCTTGGCGGGGGCCGGGGGCGAGCAGTACTTC. This codes for CASSLAGAGGEQYF.

The J gene is TRBJ2-5, the V gene TRBV14, with TRBD1 matching 8 bases. J was trimmed by 1 base and V by 4 bases; bases with no gene match: 5. CDR3 length: 15 residues. Germline V gene lookup returns CDR1 SGHDN and CDR2 FVKESK. CDR3 loop: CASSLGQGFQETQYF. The CDR3 bases are TGTGCCAGCAGCCTCGGACAGGGTTTCCAAGAGACCCAGTACTTC.

The chain recombines TRBV7-6 with TRBJ1-4; D is unresolved. CDR1 is SGHVS, CDR2 FNYEAQ, per germline. This CDR3 has 12 amino acids. Deletions cut 2 bases from V and 8 bases from J, with 6 bases between. The DNA of the CDR3 is TGTGCCAGCAGCTTAACCGGGGAAAAACTGTTTTTT. Protein product: CASSLTGEKLFF.

This clonotype was seen a handful of times. The genes are TRBV7-8 and TRBJ1-1; 9 positions match TRBD1. Trimming took 4 bases from V and 1 from J; bases not matched to a gene: 4. The germline CDR1 and CDR2 sequences are SGHVS and FQNEAQ. CDR3 length: 15 amino acids. The CDR3 protein is CASSSPGQGNTEAFF. The CDR3 DNA follows: TGTGCCAGCAGCTCACCGGGACAGGGGAACACTGAAGCTTTCTTT. Filled out from reference TRBV7-8 and TRBJ1-1, the complete variable domain reads GAGVSQSPRYKVAKRGQDVALRCDPISGHVSLFWYQQALGQGPEFLTYFQNEAQLDKSGLPSDRFFAERPEGSVSTLKIQRTQQEDSAVYLCASSSPGQGNTEAFFGQGTRLTVV.

This chain links TRBV20-1 with TRBJ2-2; perhaps TRBD2 as D (5 bases). The germline V and J ends were trimmed by 0 bases and 5 bases, with 13 bases remaining between them. Germline V gene sequence: CDR1 DFQATT, CDR2 SNEGSKA (reference sequence). The CDR3 runs to 15 residues. CDR3 nucleotide sequence: TGCAGTGCTAGAGATAGGAGGATGGGGACCGGGGAGCTGTTTTTT. Amino acid sequence: CSARDRRMGTGELFF.

Ten or more counts support this clonotype. The chain joins TRBV6-5 to TRBJ2-2; no firm D call. V dropped 5 bases and J dropped 9 bases, with 22 bases sitting between them. Looked up from germline, CDR1 is MNHEY and CDR2 is SVGAGI. This CDR3 spans 16 amino acids. Here the CDR3 reads CASSRRMADPSRELFF. DNA for the CDR3: TGTGCCAGCAGTCGGCGAATGGCCGACCCATCCCGGGAGCTGTTTTTT.

The chain uses TRBV20-1 and TRBJ2-7; TRBD2 matches at 9 bases. The length of the CDR3 is 20 residues. The germline V gene encodes CDR1 DFQATT and CDR2 SNEGSKA (reference sequence). V shed 1 base and J 6 bases; nucleotides not matched to a gene: 25. The CDR3 loop is CSARGGSSGTPRNLYGEQYF. The CDR3 nucleotides are TGCAGTGCTAGAGGTGGGTCTAGCGGGACGCCCCGAAATCTCTACGGCGAGCAGTACTTC.

This clonotype appeared a few times. V is TRBV5-1 and J is TRBJ1-2; 9 nucleotides line up with TRBD1. V was pared by 5 bases and J by 6 bases, with 5 bases of the junction left unmatched. In germline, CDR1 is SGHRS, CDR2 YFSETQ. The length of the CDR3 is 13 residues. CDR3 in amino acids: CASRSGQGNGYTF. In nucleotides, the CDR3 is TGCGCCAGCAGGTCTGGACAGGGGAATGGCTACACCTTC.

The chain joins TRBV4-1 to TRBJ2-7; TRBD1 is a possible D gene (6 bases). Germline V gives CDR1 MGHRA, CDR2 YSYEKL. The ends were cut back, 6 bases at V and 0 bases at J, with 15 bases in the middle. This CDR3 spans 15 amino acids. This CDR3 reads CASSYSAGDSYEQYF. The DNA for the CDR3 is TGCGCCAGCAGTTACTCAGCAGGGGACTCCTACGAGCAGTACTTC.

This clonotype was seen repeatedly, ten times or more. The V and J genes are TRBV12-3 or TRBV12-4 and TRBJ1-2; possible D gene TRBD1, 6 bases. V dropped 7 bases and J dropped 4 bases, with 13 bases sitting between them. The CDR3 consists of 13 residues. The CDR3 nucleotides are TGTGCCAGCACCATAGGACAGATCTATGGCTACACCTTC. Amino acid sequence: CASTIGQIYGYTF.

This clonotype was observed a handful of times. The J gene is TRBJ2-2, the V gene TRBV24-1, with 9 nucleotides matching TRBD1. CDR3 length: 14 residues. Germline V gene sequence: CDR1 KGHDR, CDR2 SFDVKD. The V and J ends lost 10 bases and 0 bases, in that order; junction bases with no gene match: 2. DNA of the CDR3: TGTGCCACTGGGGACAGGGCGAACACCGGGGAGCTGTTTTTT. This gives the protein CATGDRANTGELFF.

This clonotype was picked up one time. V is TRBV6-2 or TRBV6-3 and J is TRBJ2-2; D not certain. The CDR3 extends over 16 amino acids. The germline CDR1 and CDR2 sequences are MNHEY and SVGEGT. V was trimmed by 5 bases and J by 0 bases, leaving 13 bases between them. The CDR3 coding sequence is TGTGCCAGCAGTCTCCCACCGAGACCGAACACCGGGGAGCTGTTTTTT. This gives the protein CASSLPPRPNTGELFF.

This clonotype occurred once. The chain combines TRBV25-1 with TRBJ2-3; 7 positions match TRBD1. J lost 6 bases, V lost 7 bases, and 13 bases had no gene match. CDR3 length equals 15 residues. Germline V lookup: CDR1 MGHDK, CDR2 SYGVNS. The CDR3 region has the DNA TGTGCCAGCACCGAAAGGGGCAGGGGGTACGATACGCAGTATTTT. Its protein product is CASTERGRGYDTQYF. Full variable domain (outside the CDR3, taken from reference TRBV25-1 and TRBJ2-3): EADIYQTPRYLVIGTGKKITLECSQTMGHDKMYWYQQDPGMELHLIHYSYGVNSTEKGDLSSESTVSRIRTEHFPLTLESARPSHTSQYLCASTERGRGYDTQYFGPGTRLTVL.

This clonotype was counted a few times. The V gene is TRBV5-6, the J gene TRBJ1-2; the D gene is possibly TRBD1 (5 bases). There are 14 residues in the CDR3. V gave up 5 bases and J gave up 7 bases, with 18 bases separating them. The germline V gene has CDR1 SGHDT and CDR2 YYEEEE. CDR3 nucleotides: TGTGCCAGCAGGCGGTCCGGGGCACCTCCTGGCTACACCTTC. This translates into CASRRSGAPPGYTF.

This clonotype has only a few counts. The chain carries TRBV4-3 and TRBJ1-1; maybe TRBD1 (5 bases). The germline gives CDR1 LGHNA, CDR2 YSLEER. V gave up 2 bases and J gave up 3 bases, with 13 bases separating them. The CDR3 totals 15 residues. As DNA, the CDR3 is TGCGCCAGCAGCCAAACGGGCGGGGGTTACACTGAAGCTTTCTTT. Its protein product is CASSQTGGGYTEAFF.

In its sample, this clonotype was seen a few times. The chain is built from TRBV6-5 and TRBJ2-1, with 12 bases that match TRBD2. Germline V gene lookup returns CDR1 MNHEY and CDR2 SVGAGI. Losses at the gene ends were 0 bases for V and 6 bases for J; bases not matched to a gene: 6. This CDR3 contains 17 residues. The CDR3, as DNA: TGTGCCAGCAGTTACTCGTTGGCTAGCGGGGGGGCCAATGAGCAGTTCTTC. This encodes CASSYSLASGGANEQFF.

This clonotype came up a few times. V usage is TRBV28 and J usage is TRBJ2-1; TRBD2 matches at 11 bases. The junction had 8 bases not matched to a gene; V was cut back by 7 bases and J by 9 bases. The CDR3 has 14 residues. The germline gives CDR1 MDHEN, CDR2 SYDVKM. The CDR3 nucleotides are TGTGCCAGCATTGTTAGCGGGAGGGCCGCTGAGCAGTTCTTC. Amino acids: CASIVSGRAAEQFF.

This clonotype occurred a few times. This chain uses TRBV29-1 with TRBJ2-3; D not certain. Germline assignment: CDR1 SQVTM and CDR2 ANQGSEA. The CDR3 runs to 12 residues. V was cut by 6 bases and J by 6 bases, with 13 bases left in between. The CDR3 DNA is TGCAGCGTCGAGTCGCTGGGGGATACGCAGTATTTT. Protein sequence: CSVESLGDTQYF.

The rearrangement links TRBV6-5 to TRBJ2-7; 14 positions agree with TRBD2. After removal of 6 bases from V and 0 bases from J, the junction contained 7 bases not matched to a gene. There are 17 residues in the CDR3. Looked up from germline, CDR1 is MNHEY and CDR2 is SVGAGI. The CDR3 here is CASSARGTSGGSYEQYF. The CDR3 DNA reads TGTGCCAGCAGCGCCCGTGGGACTAGCGGGGGCTCCTACGAGCAGTACTTC.

This clonotype was counted many times. The chain joins TRBV20-1 to TRBJ1-3; D unclear. Germline CDR1 and CDR2: DFQATT and SNEGSKA (reference sequence). The germline V and J ends were trimmed by 5 bases and 0 bases, with 11 bases remaining between them. The CDR3 length is 14 residues. The CDR3 region is CSAGPVGSGNTIYF. The CDR3 DNA follows: TGCAGTGCTGGACCAGTCGGCTCTGGAAACACCATATATTTT.

This clonotype was counted between two and nine times. The genes are TRBV7-6 and TRBJ2-5, with no clear D. The CDR3 runs to 14 residues. Looked up from germline, CDR1 is SGHVS and CDR2 is FNYEAQ. Trimming stripped 1 base from V and 5 bases from J, with 11 bases between. In DNA, the CDR3 is TGTGCCAGCAGCTTAGAGGTCGAGGCTGAGACCCAGTACTTC. It codes for CASSLEVEAETQYF.